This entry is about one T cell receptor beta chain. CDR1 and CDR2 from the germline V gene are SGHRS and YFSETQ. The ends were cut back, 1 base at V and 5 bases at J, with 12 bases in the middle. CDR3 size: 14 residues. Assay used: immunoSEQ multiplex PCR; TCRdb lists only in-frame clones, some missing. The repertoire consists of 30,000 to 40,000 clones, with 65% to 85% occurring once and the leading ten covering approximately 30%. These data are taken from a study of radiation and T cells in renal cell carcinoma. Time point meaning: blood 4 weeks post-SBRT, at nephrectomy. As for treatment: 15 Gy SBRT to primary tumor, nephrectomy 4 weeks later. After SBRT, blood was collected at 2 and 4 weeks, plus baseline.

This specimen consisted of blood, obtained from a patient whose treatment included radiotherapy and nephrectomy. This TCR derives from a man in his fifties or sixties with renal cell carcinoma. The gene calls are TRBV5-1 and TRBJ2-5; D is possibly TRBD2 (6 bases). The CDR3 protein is CASSLLGGVETQYF. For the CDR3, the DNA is TGCGCCAGCAGCTTGCTCGGGGGAGTTGAGACCCAGTACTTC.